These 30 T cell receptor beta chains share one sample of origin, sequenced in a study of T cells after yellow fever vaccination. Using its own MiXCR run on the 5' RACE reads, TCRdb lists one record per CDR3 protein. Of some 320,000 distinct CDR3 sequences detected, about 4% appear once; the ten largest clones hold approximately 25%. The sequencing used PBMCs, collected 5 days after the yellow fever booster vaccination. The receptors originated from a man aged 18 to 29 who received the YFV17D yellow fever vaccine.

This clonotype was seen more than once but under ten times. V usage is TRBV2 and J usage is TRBJ1-4; 8 bases agree with TRBD1. The CDR3 is 13 residues long. Germline CDR1 reads SNHLY; CDR2 reads FYNNEI. The V segment lost 9 bases and the J segment 4 bases; nucleotides outside the gene matches: 4. The chain's CDR3 is CARRQGFNEKLFF. CDR3 sequence (DNA): TGTGCCAGAAGACAGGGGTTTAATGAAAAACTGTTTTTT.

This clonotype appeared a few times. The chain carries TRBV7-2 and TRBJ2-5; D unresolved. CDR3 length: 13 amino acids. Germline V gene sequence: CDR1 SGHTA, CDR2 FQGNSA. The V and J ends lost 2 bases and 4 bases respectively, with 8 bases between them. The CDR3 here is CASSLLRGETQYF. The DNA for the CDR3 is TGTGCCAGCAGCTTACTACGTGGAGAGACCCAGTACTTC.

The chain recombines TRBV7-3 with TRBJ2-3; 9 positions match TRBD2. The CDR3 contains 14 residues. The germline CDR1 and CDR2 sequences are SGHTA and FQGTGA. V shed 6 bases, J shed 5 bases, and the junction held 6 bases outside the gene matches. The CDR3 nucleotides read TGTGCCAGCAGACCGGGACTAGCCGGAGATACGCAGTATTTT. It translates to CASRPGLAGDTQYF.

This clonotype was picked up many times. The chain joins TRBV5-1 to TRBJ2-2; no clear D. Per the germline V gene, CDR1 is SGHRS and CDR2 is YFSETQ. Between the trimmed V and J ends, which lost 2 bases and 6 bases, there was a span of 5 bases. The CDR3 loop spans 12 amino acids. The CDR3 nucleotides are TGCGCCAGCAGCTTTCCGGCCGGGGAGCTGTTTTTT. It codes for CASSFPAGELFF.

This clonotype has a handful of counts. The CDR3 DNA follows: TGTGCCAGCAGTTATCCAGGACTGGGAACTAATGAAAAACTGTTTTTT. This codes for CASSYPGLGTNEKLFF. V gene TRBV28 combines with J gene TRBJ1-4, with D unresolved. The CDR3 is made up of 16 amino acids. The germline gives CDR1 MDHEN, CDR2 SYDVKM. V was cut by 4 bases and J by 1 base, with 13 bases left in between. The full variable domain, its missing parts supplied by reference TRBV28 and TRBJ1-4, is DVKVTQSSRYLVKRTGEKVFLECVQDMDHENMFWYRQDPGLGLRLIYFSYDVKMKEKGDIPEGYSVSREKKERFSLILESASTNQTSMYLCASSYPGLGTNEKLFFGSGTQLSVL.

The CDR3: CSVMEQASTDTQYF. The CDR3 DNA sequence: TGCAGCGTTATGGAACAGGCGAGCACAGATACGCAGTATTTT. The chain recombines TRBV29-1 with TRBJ2-3; possible D gene TRBD1, 5 bases. The CDR3 spans 14 residues. Deletions cut 5 bases from V and 0 bases from J, with 12 bases between. Germline values: CDR1 SQVTM, CDR2 ANQGSEA.

This clonotype was found a few times. The rearrangement joins TRBV6-6 to TRBJ1-2; TRBD1 agrees at 7 bases. Per germline, CDR1 MNHNY and CDR2 SVGAGI (reference sequence). The length of the CDR3 is 17 residues. V lost 0 bases and J lost 1; bases outside the gene matches: 8. The CDR3 DNA reads as TGTGCCAGCAGTTACTCATCGGGGACAGCCATTAACTATGGCTACACCTTC. This gives the protein CASSYSSGTAINYGYTF.

This clonotype was counted only a few times. The V call is TRBV4-2, the J call TRBJ1-2, with 7 positions matching TRBD1. This CDR3 contains 18 residues. Germline V gene sequence: CDR1 LGHNA, CDR2 YNFKEQ. The V and J ends lost 1 base and 4 bases, in that order; junction bases with no gene match: 15. The CDR3 DNA sequence: TGTGCCAGCAGCCAAGGTAGGCCGACAGGGACCTTGGTCTATGGCTACACCTTC. The encoded protein is CASSQGRPTGTLVYGYTF.

The table lists this clonotype with many counts. The chain couples TRBV12-3 or TRBV12-4 to TRBJ2-5, with no clear D. V gave up 6 bases and J gave up 5 bases, with 13 bases separating them. The CDR3 sequence is 13 residues long. The CDR3 region is CASSLNGGETQYF. In nucleotides, the CDR3 is TGTGCCAGCAGCCTCAACGGTGGGGAGACCCAGTACTTC.

A few counts support this clonotype. V gene TRBV4-1 combines with J gene TRBJ2-4, with D possibly TRBD1 on 5 matching bases. The CDR3 extends over 15 amino acids. V was pared by 6 bases and J by 0 bases, with 12 bases between. Germline values: CDR1 MGHRA, CDR2 YSYEKL. The CDR3 bases are TGCGCCAGCAGAGTGGACACGCTAGCCAAAAACATTCAGTACTTC. It codes for CASRVDTLAKNIQYF.

This clonotype was detected a few times. The chain recombines TRBV5-6 with TRBJ2-7; D call uncertain. Germline assignment: CDR1 SGHDT and CDR2 YYEEEE. Trimming took off 4 bases at V and 4 bases at J, with 18 bases between the two ends. This CDR3 contains 15 residues. This chain's CDR3 is CASSLLGQDAYEQYF. In DNA, the CDR3 is TGTGCCAGCAGCCTTCTGGGTCAGGATGCTTACGAGCAGTACTTC.

This clonotype was picked up a small number of times. V usage is TRBV27 and J usage is TRBJ1-5; D is ambiguous. V was trimmed by 5 bases and J by 6 bases, leaving 11 bases between them. The length of the CDR3 is 13 residues. Germline assignment: CDR1 MNHEY and CDR2 SMNVEV (reference sequence). CDR3 bases: TGTGCCAGCAGTGCCTTTAAGGGTCAGCCCCAGCATTTT. Amino acids: CASSAFKGQPQHF.

A few counts support this clonotype. This chain links TRBV9 with TRBJ2-2; D is uncertain. The CDR3 totals 12 residues. CDR1 and CDR2 (germline): SGDLS, YYNGEE. Between the trimmed V and J ends, which lost 3 bases and 5 bases, there was a span of 5 bases. The CDR3: CASSGLTGELFF. CDR3 nucleotides: TGTGCCAGCAGCGGTCTAACCGGGGAGCTGTTTTTT.

This clonotype showed up just a few times. This chain connects TRBV7-2 to TRBJ2-3; 8 bases agree with TRBD2. Germline CDR1 and CDR2: SGHTA and FQGNSA. The CDR3 sequence is 18 residues long. J was trimmed by 3 bases and V by 6 bases; bases with no gene match: 17. The CDR3 region is CASRRQPLDTGGTDTQYF. In DNA, the CDR3 is TGTGCCAGCAGGCGTCAACCCCTGGACACGGGGGGGACAGATACGCAGTATTTT.

This chain uses TRBV29-1 with TRBJ2-5; 8 positions match TRBD2. V trimming: 7 bases; J trimming: 4 bases; junction bases outside the gene matches: 8. Germline assignment: CDR1 SQVTM and CDR2 ANQGSEA. The CDR3 is 13 residues long. The CDR3 bases are TGCAGCGCCTGGACTAGCAGTCCAGAGACCCAGTACTTC. Translating gives CSAWTSSPETQYF.

This chain uses TRBV15 with TRBJ1-6; no clear D gene. Germline assignment: CDR1 LNHNV and CDR2 YYDKDF (reference sequence). The V and J ends lost 1 base and 7 bases respectively, with 5 bases between them. The CDR3 spans 13 residues. CDR3 in amino acids: CATSRAENSPLHF. CDR3 DNA: TGTGCCACCAGCAGAGCAGAGAATTCACCCCTCCACTTT.

The chain recombines TRBV5-5 with TRBJ2-5; no firm D call. CDR1 is SGHKS, CDR2 YYEKEE, per germline (reference sequence). The germline V and J ends were trimmed by 1 base and 0 bases, with 7 bases remaining between them. The CDR3 is 14 amino acids. The CDR3 DNA follows: TGTGCCAGCAGCTTGATACCAGACCAAGAGACCCAGTACTTC. Protein product: CASSLIPDQETQYF.

This clonotype showed up just a few times. The chain recombines TRBV6-5 with TRBJ2-5; 15 nucleotides match TRBD2. V shed 10 bases and J 5 bases; nucleotides not matched to a gene: 5. CDR1 and CDR2 (germline): MNHEY, SVGAGI. The CDR3 totals 14 residues. The CDR3 loop is CATGLAGGRETQYF. For the CDR3, the DNA is TGTGCCACCGGACTAGCGGGGGGGAGGGAGACCCAGTACTTC.

There are many counts of this clonotype. This chain connects TRBV20-1 to TRBJ2-5, with TRBD1 as a possible D gene (6 bases). V was clipped by 3 bases and J by 5 bases, with 10 bases between them. Looked up from germline, CDR1 is DFQATT and CDR2 is SNEGSKA (reference sequence). The CDR3 length is 12 residues. The CDR3 is CSARGAGETQYF. The CDR3 DNA sequence: TGCAGTGCTAGGGGGGCCGGGGAGACCCAGTACTTC.

This clonotype was seen a handful of times. The chain has TRBV19 and TRBJ1-1; unclear D gene. The germline V gene has CDR1 LNHDA and CDR2 SQIVND (reference sequence). Trimming shortened V by 7 bases and J by 4 bases, and 13 bases separated the two germline ends. CDR3 length equals 13 residues. CDR3: CASNDQPGTEAFF. CDR3 bases: TGTGCCAGTAATGATCAACCGGGCACTGAAGCTTTCTTT.

This clonotype was detected ten times or more. The chain is built from TRBV4-1 and TRBJ2-1; D not certain. Trimming removed 1 base from V and 8 bases from J, with 9 bases in between. The CDR3 consists of 13 residues. Germline values: CDR1 MGHRA, CDR2 YSYEKL. CDR3 residues: CASSQGWVDEQFF. CDR3 in DNA: TGCGCCAGCAGCCAAGGCTGGGTGGATGAGCAGTTCTTC.

V and J are TRBV6-2 or TRBV6-3 and TRBJ2-7; 9 positions agree with TRBD1. CDR1 and CDR2 (germline): MNHEY, SVGEGT. CDR3 length: 13 amino acids. V shed 6 bases, J shed 3 bases, and the junction held 3 bases outside the gene matches. CDR3 amino acids: CASRGTGYYEQYV. In nucleotides, the CDR3 is TGTGCCAGCAGGGGGACAGGGTACTACGAGCAGTACGTC.

The chain has TRBV6-6 and TRBJ2-4; possible D gene TRBD1, 7 bases. CDR3 size: 16 residues. The germline gives CDR1 MNHNY, CDR2 SVGAGI (reference sequence). Trimming removed 3 bases from V and 0 bases from J, with 12 bases in between. In DNA, the CDR3 is TGTGCCAGCAGTTATCAGGGGGGACGAGCCAAAAACATTCAGTACTTC. Translated, it gives CASSYQGGRAKNIQYF.

The chain uses TRBV7-3 and TRBJ1-2; 11 bases align to TRBD1. Germline V gives CDR1 SGHTA, CDR2 FQGTGA. Trimming removed 0 bases from V and 8 bases from J; junction bases left unmatched: 5. CDR3 size: 15 residues. The CDR3 protein is CASSLTQGQGGGYTF. The DNA of the CDR3 is TGTGCCAGCAGCTTAACCCAGGGACAGGGGGGAGGCTACACCTTC.

A few counts support this clonotype. It is unclear where the CDR3 begins or ends on the DNA, so no DNA is shown, and the CDR3 is as TCRdb lists it. The rearrangement uses TRBV6-6 and TRBJ2-7; the tabulated D call, TRBD1, remains unverified against the DNA. CDR1 MNHNY and CDR2 SVGAGI come from the germline V gene (reference sequence). The CDR3 spans 17 residues, counting both ends. The CDR3 reads CASSTSGAGASSYEQYF.

This clonotype was picked up a small number of times. V is TRBV29-1 and J is TRBJ2-5; weak D call: TRBD1 (6 bases). Germline CDR1 SQVTM, CDR2 ANQGSEA. V lost 0 bases, J lost 5 bases, and 10 bases lay in between. The CDR3 spans 13 residues. DNA for the CDR3: TGCAGCGTTGAAGAAGCAGGGGTGGAGACCCAGTACTTC. This encodes CSVEEAGVETQYF.

In this sample, this clonotype turned up many times. The chain recombines TRBV21-1 with TRBJ2-2; the D call in the table, TRBD1, was not verified against the DNA. TRBV21-1 constitutes a pseudogene. The CDR3 contains 16 residues. The CDR3 sequence: CASSNEQGANTGELFF. Here the CDR3 DNA reads TGTGCCAGCAGCAACGAACAGGGTGCGAACACCGGGGAGCTGTTTTTT.

This clonotype was detected only a few times. The V gene is TRBV3-1, the J gene TRBJ1-1, with D hard to call. V was trimmed by 3 bases and J by 3 bases, leaving 20 bases between them. The CDR3 covers 17 residues. From germline, CDR1 is LGHDT and CDR2 YNNKEL (reference sequence). This CDR3 reads CASSHRPAGYLDTEAFF. CDR3 sequence (DNA): TGTGCCAGCAGCCACCGACCGGCCGGGTATTTGGACACTGAAGCTTTCTTT.

At least ten counts were recorded for this clonotype. This chain joins TRBV7-2 and TRBJ2-3; 9 positions match TRBD1. J gave up 5 bases and V 4 bases, and 7 bases lay outside the gene matches. CDR3 size: 15 residues. CDR1 is SGHTA and CDR2 is FQGNSA in the germline V gene. DNA of the CDR3: TGTGCCAGCAGCTCAGGACAGGGGAGAGGAGATACGCAGTATTTT. Translated: CASSSGQGRGDTQYF. Variable domain in full (rest from reference TRBV7-2 and TRBJ2-3): GAGVSQSPSNKVTEKGKDVELRCDPISGHTALYWYRQSLGQGLEFLIYFQGNSAPDKSGLPSDRFSAERTGGSVSTLTIQRTQQEDSAVYLCASSSGQGRGDTQYFGPGTRLTVL.

The V gene is TRBV6-1, the J gene TRBJ2-4; D might be TRBD2 (7 bases). V dropped 6 bases and J dropped 6 bases, with 12 bases sitting between them. The CDR3 spans 13 residues. Per germline, CDR1 MNHNS and CDR2 SASEGT. DNA of the CDR3: TGTGCCAGCAGCCTCGGGGGGCGAAACATTCAGTACTTC. It translates to CASSLGGRNIQYF.